This T cell receptor (beta chain) was sequenced in a study of shared clonotypes between healthy human individuals. This clone has only a few counts. TCRdb's copy holds only in-frame clones and misses some; the assay was immunoSEQ multiplex PCR. The sample consists of 2 million to 2.5 million clones, roughly 93% of them appearing once. Germline assignment: CDR1 MDHEN and CDR2 SYDVKM. The V end lost 5 bases, the J end lost 10 bases, and 18 bases lay between the germline ends. This CDR3 has 14 amino acids. The source material was naive CD4+ T cells from PBMCs. Subset of the sample: CD45RA+ positively selected. The receptor comes from a man between 18 and 35 years old in good health. Some clones in this sample may be carry-over from other donors' samples. This chain connects TRBV28 to TRBJ2-1; possible D gene TRBD2, 5 bases. CDR3 amino acids: CASSLSTGIREQFF. DNA for the CDR3: TGTGCCAGCAGTCTCTCGACGGGGATAAGGGAGCAGTTCTTC.